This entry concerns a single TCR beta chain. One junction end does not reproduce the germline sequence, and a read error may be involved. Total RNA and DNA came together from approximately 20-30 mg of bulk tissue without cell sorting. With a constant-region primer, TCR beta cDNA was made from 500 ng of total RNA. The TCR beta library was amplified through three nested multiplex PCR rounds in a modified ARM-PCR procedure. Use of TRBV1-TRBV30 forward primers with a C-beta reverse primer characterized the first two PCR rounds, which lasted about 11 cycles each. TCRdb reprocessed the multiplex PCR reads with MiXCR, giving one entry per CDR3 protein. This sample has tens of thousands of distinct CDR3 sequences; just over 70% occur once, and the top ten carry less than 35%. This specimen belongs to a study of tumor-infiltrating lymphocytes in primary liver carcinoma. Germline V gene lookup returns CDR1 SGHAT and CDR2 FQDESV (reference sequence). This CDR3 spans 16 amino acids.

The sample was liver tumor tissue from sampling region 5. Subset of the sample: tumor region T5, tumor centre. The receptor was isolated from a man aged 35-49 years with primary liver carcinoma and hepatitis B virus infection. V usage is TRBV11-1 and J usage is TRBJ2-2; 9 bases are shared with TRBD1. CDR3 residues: CASSIQGQGKIGEMFF. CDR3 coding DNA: TGCGCCAGCAGCATACAAGGACAGGGGAAGATCGGGGAGATGTTTTTT.